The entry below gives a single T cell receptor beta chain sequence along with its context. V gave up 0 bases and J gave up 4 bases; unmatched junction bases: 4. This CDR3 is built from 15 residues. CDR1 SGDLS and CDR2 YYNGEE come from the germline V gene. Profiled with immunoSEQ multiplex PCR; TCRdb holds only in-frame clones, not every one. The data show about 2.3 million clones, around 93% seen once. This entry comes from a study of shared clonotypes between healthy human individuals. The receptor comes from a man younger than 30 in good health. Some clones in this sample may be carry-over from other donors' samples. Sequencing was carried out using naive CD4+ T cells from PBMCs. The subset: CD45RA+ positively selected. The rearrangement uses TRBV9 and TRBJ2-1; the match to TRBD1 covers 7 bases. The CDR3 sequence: CASSVEEGAYNEQFF. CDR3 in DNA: TGTGCCAGCAGCGTAGAAGAGGGGGCTTACAATGAGCAGTTCTTC.